This T cell receptor (beta chain) was documented in a study of blood T cell repertoires in COVID-19. V lost 5 bases and J lost 6; bases outside the gene matches: 0. The CDR3 is 12 amino acids. Germline V CDR1 and CDR2: MGHRA, YSYEKL. Clones were read by immunoSEQ multiplex PCR, and TCRdb kept only the in-frame ones, dropping some. In the table there are 390,000 or so clones, roughly 90% of which are singletons. The receptor was isolated from a woman aged 30 to 39 with active or convalescent COVID-19. The chain carries TRBV4-1 and TRBJ2-7, with 11 positions matching TRBD1. The specimen was peripheral blood. The CDR3 is CASSGTGGEQYF. The CDR3, as DNA: TGCGCCAGCAGCGGGACAGGGGGCGAGCAGTACTTC.